The entry below gives a single T cell receptor beta chain sequence along with its context. An amount of RNA that ranged from 0.5 to 1 ug was reverse transcribed with random hexamers. An immunoSEQ multiplex PCR amplified TCR beta CDR3 over 54 Vbeta and 13 Jbeta. In TCRdb, the immunoSEQ multiplex PCR reads were re-called with MiXCR into one record per CDR3 protein. The table includes around 150,000 distinct CDR3 sequences, 80% to 95% detected once. The data originate from a study of CD8 T cells in Susac syndrome. Sequencing targeted TCR beta in T cells from blood (CD8+ and CD4+). TEMRA cells were enriched by FACS, and CD4+ and CD8+ T cells were negatively isolated. The V gene's germline CDR1 is PRHDT and CDR2 FYEKMQ (reference sequence). V dropped 3 bases and J dropped 2; count of bases not matched to a gene: 3. The CDR3 is made up of 14 amino acids.

Sequencing was carried out using CD4+ T cells from PBMCs. This sequence joins TRBV13 and TRBJ1-2; 7 bases map to TRBD1. The origin of this receptor is a human donor in good health. The CDR3: CASSFRGFNYGYTF. CDR3 sequence (DNA): TGTGCCAGCAGCTTCAGGGGGTTCAACTATGGCTACACCTTC.